This is a list of T cell receptor beta chains from one sample in a study of regulatory T cells in long-lasting Graves disease. TCRdb called the multiplex PCR reads again in MiXCR, with one record for every CDR3 protein. The profile shows approximately 400,000 distinct CDR3 sequences, 14% to 15% of them singletons. Another study also made use of these data, one on T cells in Graves' hyperthyroidism and ophthalmopathy.

This specimen was peripheral blood mononuclear cells (PBMCs), taken at new diagnosis, from a patient treated with antithyroid drugs. Receptors originate from a middle-aged woman with Graves disease. Each CDR3 is given with its conserved first and last residue.

TRBJ2-7 | TRBV11-3 | CASSPPSSYEQYF
TRBJ2-3 | TRBV6-5 | CASSYSRLAEATDTQYF
TRBJ2-3 | TRBV20-1 | CSARDRRTTPTDTQYF
TRBJ2-3 | TRBV28 | CASSLLASGTTDTQYF
TRBJ1-6 | TRBV6-5 | CASSYGTALTTNNSPLHF
TRBJ1-1 | TRBV20-1 | CSLQIPLGTEAFF
TRBJ2-1 | TRBV2 | CAGGQAAYNEQFF
TRBJ1-3 | TRBV28 | CASSLGNQGNTIYF
TRBJ2-7 | TRBV2 | CASSLGDKTYEQYF
TRBJ2-2 | TRBV9 | CASSGFLAGGSAGELFF
TRBJ1-5 | TRBV7-3 | CASSLIPGGVCQPQHF
TRBJ2-1 | TRBV10-3 | CAISESNWRESYNEQFF
TRBJ1-1 | TRBV2 | CASSADGGRTEAFF
TRBJ2-3 | TRBV7-9 | CASSSSGRALTDTQYF
TRBJ2-1 | TRBV29-1 | CSVPGLAVYNEQFF
TRBJ2-7 | TRBV28 | CASSFLGLAVEQYF
TRBJ2-7 | TRBV7-9 | CASSLVSRGSEQYF
TRBJ2-7 | TRBV27 | CASSPRISYEQYF
TRBJ2-4 | TRBV10-3 | CAISEGGTSSKVKNIQYF
TRBJ2-7 | TRBV5-1 | CASSLVSGANEQYF
TRBJ2-5 | TRBV7-2 | CASSSDRGRLGETQYF
TRBJ2-7 | TRBV9 | CASSVEDQETYEQYF
TRBJ2-5 | TRBV3-1 | CASSPARAGGRETQYF
TRBJ2-7 | TRBV19 | CASSIDTGSSYEQYF